This TCR beta chain was documented in a study of blood T cells in healthy people across ages. Per sample, at least 5.5 micrograms of total RNA were extracted. The germline CDR1 and CDR2 sequences are MDHEN and SYDVKM. The CDR3 sequence is 12 residues long. Trimming removed 4 bases at V and 9 bases at J, with 13 bases between. Study outcomes and limitations: There was a strong correlation between TCR beta diversity and naive T cell percentage. A greater number of naive CD4+ cells and higher diversity distinguished long-lived donors from aged donors.

This clonotype was found a few times. Its antigen is as yet unknown. Then a second PCR, running about 6 to 12 cycles, was carried out with a sample-barcoded 5' primer and a J-beta primer mix. Each CDR3 protein gets one entry after TCRdb re-called the 5' RACE reads with MiXCR. The data show some 1,500,000 distinct CDR3 sequences, roughly 43% seen once. The sequencing sample was made of blood. The rearrangement links TRBV28 to TRBJ2-7; no firm D call. The TCR comes from a woman younger than 30 in good health. The CDR3 DNA follows: TGTGCCAGCAGTTCCCTAACTAAGGGGCAGTACTTC. Translation: CASSSLTKGQYF.